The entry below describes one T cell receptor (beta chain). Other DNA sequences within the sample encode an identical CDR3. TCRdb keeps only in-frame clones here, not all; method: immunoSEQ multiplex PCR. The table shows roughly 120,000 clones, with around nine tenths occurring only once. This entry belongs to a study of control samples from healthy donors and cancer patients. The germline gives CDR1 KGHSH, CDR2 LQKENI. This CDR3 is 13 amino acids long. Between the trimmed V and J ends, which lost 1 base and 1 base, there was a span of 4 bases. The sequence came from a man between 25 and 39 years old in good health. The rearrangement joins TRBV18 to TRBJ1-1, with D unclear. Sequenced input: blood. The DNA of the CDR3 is TGTGCCAGCTCACCACAGGAGAACACTGAAGCTTTCTTT. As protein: CASSPQENTEAFF.